This TCR beta chain was recovered during a study of blood T cells in healthy people across ages. Whole-study findings and limits: Possibly confounding the expanded clonotype changes was the fact that donor CMV status was unknown. Both naive CD4+ cell counts and diversity were greater in long-lived donors than in aged donors.

The V segment lost 3 bases and the J segment 6 bases; nucleotides outside the gene matches: 5. This CDR3 region has 15 residues. Germline CDR1 is SGDLS and CDR2 is YYNGEE. Extraction of total RNA produced a minimum of 5.5 micrograms from each sample. A second PCR, run for about 7 to 11 cycles, used a sample-barcoded 5' primer plus a J-beta primer mix. Every single cDNA molecule received a tag from a template-switch adaptor with 12 random nucleotides. MiXCR, run by TCRdb on the 5' RACE reads, gives a single entry per CDR3 protein. The sample contains 790,000 or so distinct CDR3 sequences, 45% to 70% of which appear only once. Comment on this clonotype: Its cognate antigen is unknown.

The chain joins TRBV9 to TRBJ2-3; 12 bases align to TRBD2. The sample comprised blood. This TCR came from a man in his forties in good health. CDR3 protein: CASSGLAGERDTQYF. Here the CDR3 DNA reads TGTGCCAGCAGCGGACTAGCGGGGGAACGTGATACGCAGTATTTT.